The 23 T cell receptor beta chains presented below share a single source sample, sequenced in a study of preoperative IRX-2 immunotherapy in early breast cancer. TCRdb's copy holds only in-frame clones and misses some; the assay was immunoSEQ multiplex PCR. The sample has around 34,000 clones; about 95% are singletons. Treatment denoted: preoperative locoregional IRX-2 cytokine immunotherapy. The specimen was collected from a patient treated with IRX-2 immunotherapy. The source of these receptors is a human donor with breast cancer.

This chain links TRBV5-6 with TRBJ2-7; 10 bases match TRBD1. The trim removed 5 bases at V and 2 bases at J, leaving 16 bases unmatched. Germline CDR1 is SGHDT and CDR2 is YYEEEE. CDR3 length: 18 residues. The CDR3 DNA is TGTGCCAGCAGGAAGAGGACCCCCAGGGGGACAGGGGCCTACGAGCAGTACTTC. It specifies CASRKRTPRGTGAYEQYF.

The chain links TRBV5-1 to TRBJ1-1; D gene uncertain. Trimming removed 0 bases from V and 2 bases from J, with 8 bases in between. The CDR3 spans 14 residues. Germline V gene data show CDR1 as SGHRS and CDR2 as YFSETQ. CDR3 DNA: TGCGCCAGCAGCTTGGTCGCAGGCAACACTGAAGCTTTCTTT. This gives the protein CASSLVAGNTEAFF.

The chain has TRBV6-4 and TRBJ2-7; no firm D call. With 6 bases removed from V and 3 bases from J, the gap between germline ends came to 9 bases. The CDR3 sequence is 12 residues long. Germline lookup yields CDR1 MRHNA and CDR2 SNTAGT. The CDR3 loop reads CASRGRVYEQYF. CDR3 bases: TGTGCCAGCAGGGGCAGAGTCTACGAGCAGTACTTC.

V usage is TRBV21-1 and J usage is TRBJ1-5; TRBD1 reflects the table's D call only, with no check against the DNA. TRBV21-1 is a known pseudogene. The CDR3 has 18 amino acids. The CDR3 sequence is CASSKAPTGGVCNQPQHF. CDR3 coding DNA: TGTGCCAGCAGTAAAGCCCCGACAGGGGGCGTTTGCAATCAGCCCCAGCATTTT.

The rearrangement links TRBV15 to TRBJ2-1, with TRBD2 matching over 8 bases. J was trimmed by 3 bases and V by 7 bases; bases with no gene match: 2. The CDR3 is 13 amino acids. Germline V lookup: CDR1 LNHNV, CDR2 YYDKDF (reference sequence). This CDR3 reads CATNREGYNEQFF. CDR3 bases: TGTGCCACCAACCGGGAGGGCTACAATGAGCAGTTCTTC.

V gene TRBV6-6 combines with J gene TRBJ1-5; weak D call: TRBD1 (5 bases). The germline V gene encodes CDR1 MNHNY and CDR2 SVGAGI (reference sequence). The CDR3 is 13 residues long. Trimming took off 8 bases at V and 9 bases at J, with 17 bases between the two ends. CDR3 bases: TGTGCCAGCGACCAGGGTGAGGAGCTGCCCCAGCATTTT. Translated, it gives CASDQGEELPQHF.

This clone has just a few counts. The chain employs TRBV7-6 and TRBJ1-6; TRBD1 aligns across 8 bases. J was trimmed by 8 bases and V by 5 bases; bases with no gene match: 5. Looked up from germline, CDR1 is SGHVS and CDR2 is FNYEAQ. This CDR3 spans 14 amino acids. DNA for the CDR3: TGTGCCAGCAGCAAAGGGACAGGTGATTCACCCCTCCACTTT. Amino acid sequence: CASSKGTGDSPLHF.

The V and J genes are TRBV4-1 and TRBJ2-7, with 9 bases aligning to TRBD1. Trimming cost V 5 bases and J 2 bases; bases outside gene matches: 7. The germline gives CDR1 MGHRA, CDR2 YSYEKL. The CDR3 totals 15 residues. The CDR3 DNA sequence: TGCGCCAGCAGCTATACCGGGACAGGGACCTACGAGCAGTACTTC. This sequence encodes CASSYTGTGTYEQYF.

The rearrangement uses TRBV23-1 and TRBJ1-2; D unresolved. TRBV23-1 is placed among ORFs of uncertain function. V lost 1 base and J lost 8, with 14 bases in between. The CDR3 contains 14 residues. DNA for the CDR3: TGCGCCAGCAGTCAATTAGGAGAGAGTAAGGGCTACACCTTC. Amino acids: CASSQLGESKGYTF.

This chain uses TRBV10-3 with TRBJ2-7; a weak D match, TRBD1 (6 bases). The CDR3 extends over 12 amino acids. Germline CDR1 and CDR2: ENHRY and SYGVKD. V shed 6 bases and J shed 3 bases, with 9 bases lying between them. The CDR3 coding sequence is TGTGCCATCAGCAGGGGCCTCTACGAGCAGTACTTC. Translation gives CAISRGLYEQYF.

The chain employs TRBV7-9 and TRBJ2-7; D gene ambiguous. The ends were cut back, 5 bases at V and 4 bases at J, with 18 bases in the middle. Germline V gives CDR1 SEHNR, CDR2 FQNEAQ (reference sequence). The CDR3 is 15 amino acids. CDR3 residues: CASSDPPRSEYEQYF. The CDR3 bases are TGTGCCAGCAGCGACCCACCCAGGTCAGAGTACGAGCAGTACTTC.

The chain uses TRBV4-3 and TRBJ1-4; D not certain. The length of the CDR3 is 17 residues. The V end was cut by 3 bases, the J end by 0 bases, with 14 bases between. Germline loops: CDR1 LGHNA, CDR2 YSLEER. This CDR3 is CASSQSLRVTTNEKLFF. DNA of the CDR3: TGCGCCAGCAGCCAGTCTTTGAGGGTTACAACTAATGAAAAACTGTTTTTT.

The rearrangement uses TRBV18 and TRBJ2-5, with 10 bases identical to TRBD1. The CDR3 is made up of 15 amino acids. Germline V lookup: CDR1 KGHSH, CDR2 LQKENI. With V trimmed by 8 bases and J by 1 base, 7 bases remained unmatched. CDR3 nucleotide sequence: TGTGCCAGCACTAGAGGACAGGGGGGCCAAGAGACCCAGTACTTC. It encodes CASTRGQGGQETQYF.

CDR3 in DNA: TGTGCCAGCCTACAGGGGTCGGTAGGCTACACCTTC. It codes for CASLQGSVGYTF. This sequence joins TRBV6-6 and TRBJ1-2; 7 bases are a match to TRBD1. This CDR3 has 12 residues. Germline V gene sequence: CDR1 MNHNY, CDR2 SVGAGI (reference sequence). J lost 8 bases, V lost 8 bases, and 8 bases had no gene match.

CDR3 residues: CASSLVTKTVAFF. The CDR3 DNA is TGTGCCAGCAGCTTAGTTACGAAGACAGTTGCTTTCTTT. The V call is TRBV11-2, the J call TRBJ1-1, with D possibly TRBD1 on 5 matching bases. V lost 1 base and J lost 11, with 14 bases in between. This CDR3 region has 13 residues. Germline V gives CDR1 SGHAT, CDR2 FQNNGV.

The chain recombines TRBV6-6 with TRBJ2-1; 12 bases are shared with TRBD2. V trimming: 6 bases; J trimming: 15 bases; junction bases outside the gene matches: 18. In germline, CDR1 is MNHNY, CDR2 SVGAGI (reference sequence). This CDR3 has 16 residues. This CDR3 is CASRIEGPSGRVRSFF. In DNA, the CDR3 is TGTGCCAGCAGGATCGAAGGGCCTAGCGGGAGGGTTAGATCGTTCTTC.

The chain has TRBV27 and TRBJ1-1, with 10 bases fitting TRBD1. Germline assignment: CDR1 MNHEY and CDR2 SMNVEV (reference sequence). J gave up 5 bases and V 6 bases, and 6 bases lay outside the gene matches. This CDR3 spans 14 amino acids. The CDR3 here is CASRFRDRGTEAFF. CDR3 in DNA: TGTGCCAGCAGATTCAGGGACAGGGGAACTGAAGCTTTCTTT.

The chain combines TRBV11-2 with TRBJ2-2, with 10 bases aligning to TRBD1. Germline V gives CDR1 SGHAT, CDR2 FQNNGV. V dropped 6 bases and J dropped 7; count of bases not matched to a gene: 5. This CDR3 is built from 14 residues. CDR3 sequence: CASRTGTGVGELFF. CDR3 DNA: TGTGCCAGCAGGACCGGGACAGGGGTCGGGGAGCTGTTTTTT.

V and J are TRBV30 and TRBJ1-3; weak D call: TRBD1 (5 bases). V gave up 3 bases and J gave up 2 bases, with 11 bases separating them. This CDR3 is built from 14 residues. Germline-derived CDR1 and CDR2 are GTSNPN and SVGIG (reference sequence). Here the CDR3 DNA reads TGTGCCTGGAGCGCGGGGGGGGCTGGAAACACCATATATTTT. The encoded protein is CAWSAGGAGNTIYF.

The V gene is TRBV7-9, the J gene TRBJ1-2; 8 bases agree with TRBD1. The germline gives CDR1 SEHNR, CDR2 FQNEAQ (reference sequence). The CDR3 runs 14 residues. V lost 1 base and J lost 6; bases outside the gene matches: 4. The CDR3 DNA follows: TGTGCCAGCAGCTTAGAGGCAGGGGGCAATGGCTACACCTTC. This gives the protein CASSLEAGGNGYTF.

Only a few counts were recorded for this clone. This chain uses TRBV7-8 with TRBJ1-2; the D is unclear. Per germline, CDR1 SGHVS and CDR2 FQNEAQ. This CDR3 is 14 amino acids long. V shed 1 base and J shed 3 bases, with 9 bases lying between them. The CDR3 protein is CASSLGQRDYGYTF. The CDR3 region has the DNA TGTGCCAGCAGCTTAGGGCAGAGGGACTATGGCTACACCTTC.

The rearrangement uses TRBV19 and TRBJ2-5, with 8 positions matching TRBD1. Germline V gene lookup returns CDR1 LNHDA and CDR2 SQIVND (reference sequence). The trim removed 3 bases at V and 5 bases at J, leaving 8 bases unmatched. The CDR3 covers 15 residues. The CDR3: CASSMPGTGGETQYF. The CDR3 nucleotides are TGTGCCAGTAGTATGCCCGGGACAGGAGGCGAGACCCAGTACTTC.

The V and J genes are TRBV15 and TRBJ1-2; maybe TRBD1 (5 bases). Deletions cut 4 bases from V and 1 base from J, with 16 bases between. Germline lookup yields CDR1 LNHNV and CDR2 YYDKDF (reference sequence). This CDR3 is built from 16 residues. CDR3 DNA: TGTGCCACCAGCACTCGTGGGACGCCTCATAACTATGGCTACACCTTC. This codes for CATSTRGTPHNYGYTF.